The rows below give T cell receptor beta chains drawn from one sample of a study of beta chain features in type 1 diabetes. This table comes from immunoSEQ multiplex PCR, and its TCRdb copy is limited to in-frame clones, with some not included. The sample shows around 180,000 clones, under 9.5% of them seen only once. The sequencing sample was made of central memory CD4+ T cells from blood. The source of these receptors is a man younger than 35 with type 1 diabetes. CDR3s include the opening cysteine and the closing phenylalanine or tryptophan. A D gene is named only where the DNA matches it firmly. Clone size appears in some rows only: once, few, many, or a class for an expanded clone.

cdr3_aa	cdr3_nt	d_call	clone_size	v_call	j_call
CASSIGRDTQYF	TGCGCCAGCAGCATCGGGAGAGATACGCAGTATTTT	NA	NA	TRBV5-1	TRBJ2-3
CASSPRQRSNTGELFF	TGTGCCAGCTCACCCCGGCAGCGCTCGAACACCGGGGAGCTGTTTTTT	NA	few	TRBV18	TRBJ2-2
CASSPYGGGAADTQYF	TGTGCCAGCAGCCCCTATGGCGGGGGGGCAGCAGATACGCAGTATTTT	TRBD2	few	TRBV14	TRBJ2-3
CAWSGQLNTEAFF	TGTGCCTGGAGTGGACAGCTGAACACTGAAGCTTTCTTT	NA	few	TRBV30	TRBJ1-1
CASSRDRGTADTQYF	TGTGCCAGCAGCCGCGACCGGGGGACAGCAGATACGCAGTATTTT	NA	NA	TRBV5-4	TRBJ2-3
CASSSRGGYYEQYF	TGTGCCAGCAGTTCCCGGGGAGGGTATTACGAGCAGTACTTC	TRBD2	NA	TRBV27	TRBJ2-7
CASAGRGNQPQHF	TGTGCCAGCGCGGGACGGGGCAATCAGCCCCAGCATTTT	NA	NA	TRBV28	TRBJ1-5
CASSLAGGGSNSPLHF	TGTGCCAGCAGCTTGGCCGGGGGAGGCAGTAATTCACCCCTCCACTTT	NA	NA	TRBV5-4	TRBJ1-6
CASSVQVSGANVLTF	TGTGCCAGCTCTGTACAGGTCTCTGGGGCCAACGTCCTGACTTTC	NA	few	TRBV28	TRBJ2-6
CAWRGGPQETQYF	TGTGCCTGGCGTGGAGGGCCTCAAGAGACCCAGTACTTC	NA	few	TRBV30	TRBJ2-5
CASSLDPGKDEQYF	TGCGCCAGCAGCTTGGATCCAGGGAAGGACGAGCAGTACTTC	NA	NA	TRBV5-1	TRBJ2-7
CASSPDYREETQYF	TGTGCCAGCAGCCCGGACTATCGTGAAGAGACCCAGTACTTC	NA	few	TRBV5-4	TRBJ2-5
CASSVGGAGNTIYF	TGTGCCAGCAGCGTTGGGGGGGCTGGAAACACCATATATTTT	NA	once	TRBV9	TRBJ1-3
CASTPGTEDTQETQYF	TGTGCCAGCACCCCCGGGACAGAGGATACCCAAGAGACCCAGTACTTC	TRBD1	NA	TRBV6-6	TRBJ2-5
CASSLAPGMNTEAFF	TGCGCCAGCAGCTTGGCCCCAGGGATGAACACTGAAGCTTTCTTT	NA	few	TRBV5-1	TRBJ1-1
CASIAGGATDTQYF	TGTGCCAGCATCGCGGGGGGGGCCACAGATACGCAGTATTTT	TRBD2	many	TRBV6-1	TRBJ2-3
CASSQVLLAGLYEQFF	TGTGCCAGCAGCCAAGTTCTACTAGCGGGATTATATGAGCAGTTCTTC	TRBD2	NA	TRBV4-2	TRBJ2-1
CASSERTGGSETQYF	TGTGCCAGCAGTGAGAGAACAGGGGGGAGTGAGACCCAGTACTTC	TRBD1	few	TRBV2	TRBJ2-5
CASSPQPLENIQYF	TGTGCCAGCTCACCTCAGCCTCTGGAGAACATTCAGTACTTC	NA	many	TRBV18	TRBJ2-4
CASSPVLGGGAGEQYF	TGTGCCAGCAGTCCCGTTCTTGGCGGGGGGGCAGGGGAGCAGTACTTC	TRBD2	few	TRBV28	TRBJ2-7
CASSLFTGGSYEQYF	TGTGCCAGCAGCTTATTTACGGGGGGATCCTACGAGCAGTACTTC	TRBD2	few	TRBV7-6	TRBJ2-7
CAWSRTGYLEKLFF	TGTGCCTGGAGTCGGACAGGGTATCTCGAAAAACTGTTTTTT	TRBD1	NA	TRBV30	TRBJ1-4